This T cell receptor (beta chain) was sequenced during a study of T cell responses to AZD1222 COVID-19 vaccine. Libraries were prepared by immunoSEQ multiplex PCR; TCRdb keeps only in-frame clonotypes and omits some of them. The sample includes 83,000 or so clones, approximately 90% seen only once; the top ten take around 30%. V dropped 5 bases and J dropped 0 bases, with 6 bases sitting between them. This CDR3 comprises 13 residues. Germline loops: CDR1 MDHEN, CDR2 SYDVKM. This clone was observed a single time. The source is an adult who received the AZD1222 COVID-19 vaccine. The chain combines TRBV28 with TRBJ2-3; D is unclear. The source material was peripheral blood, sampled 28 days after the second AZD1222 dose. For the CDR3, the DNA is TGTGCCAGCAGTGCCGACAGCACAGATACGCAGTATTTT. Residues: CASSADSTDTQYF.